This T cell receptor beta chain originates from a study of blood T cell repertoires in COVID-19. Study summary: COVID-19 samples, acute and convalescent, were from the United States, Italy and Spain. In each case, the material was cDNA or gDNA derived from T cells, B-cell-depleted T cells, or PBMCs.

In the authors' methods: Estimation of nucleated cell counts was performed using reference gene primer amplification. The assay was immunoSEQ multiplex PCR, and TCRdb's table has in-frame clones only and misses some. That table gives V, J and clone size, and the DNA gave D and trimming. There are 200,000 to 250,000 clones in the sample; under 90% occur only once, and roughly 7.6% lies in the top ten. Followed longitudinally, the Seattle patients had been enrolled during active infection. Germline V lookup: CDR1 SGHTA, CDR2 FQGNSA. The CDR3 is 16 residues long. V lost 5 bases, J lost 7 bases, and 23 bases lay in between.

This TCR was sampled from a woman at least 80 years old with COVID-19, enrolled during active disease. The chain combines TRBV7-2 with TRBJ1-2, with D perhaps matching TRBD1 (6 bases). The sample taken for sequencing was peripheral blood. CDR3 DNA sequence: TGTGCCAGCAGCCCGCTGGGGCAGGGGCTTACTGGTGGCTACACCTTC. It specifies CASSPLGQGLTGGYTF.